This entry lists 32 T cell receptor beta chains sequenced from one sample in a study of PD-1 blockade in classical Hodgkin lymphoma. Profiling relied on immunoSEQ multiplex PCR, and the TCRdb table lists in-frame clones only, not all of them. The sample consists of tens of thousands of clones, about nine tenths of them appearing once. Every patient was affected by relapse after autologous stem cell transplantation, while exposure to brentuximab vedotin was not uniform. The authors purified CD4+ T cells from thawed PBMCs by magnetic negative selection. The material was CD4+ T cells from blood, obtained at baseline. The source is a human donor with classical Hodgkin lymphoma.

The rearrangement uses TRBV6-4 and TRBJ2-7; 8 bases line up with TRBD2. Germline CDR1 is MRHNA and CDR2 is SNTAGT. After removal of 2 bases from V and 3 bases from J, the junction contained 9 bases not matched to a gene. The CDR3 contains 16 residues. CDR3 nucleotides: TGTGCCAGCAGTGACAGAACTAGCGGTTACTTCTACGAGCAGTACTTC. Translated: CASSDRTSGYFYEQYF.

The CDR3 DNA reads TGTGCCAGCAGCGTAGCTACGCGGCTGAACAATGAGCAGTTCTTC. It is translated as CASSVATRLNNEQFF. The chain joins TRBV9 to TRBJ2-1, with D unclear. V was clipped by 0 bases and J by 5 bases, with 12 bases between them. CDR3 size: 15 residues. CDR1 SGDLS and CDR2 YYNGEE come from the germline V gene.

This clone has only one observation. V gene TRBV4-1 combines with J gene TRBJ2-5, with 7 bases identical to TRBD1. With V trimmed by 4 bases and J by 5 bases, 7 bases remained unmatched. Germline CDR1 and CDR2: MGHRA and YSYEKL. The CDR3 spans 14 residues. As DNA, the CDR3 is TGCGCCAGCAGCCGCCAGGGGGTATGGGAGACCCAGTACTTC. This encodes CASSRQGVWETQYF.

The gene calls are TRBV19 and TRBJ2-7; D possibly corresponds to TRBD2 (7 bases). V gave up 5 bases and J gave up 6 bases, with 20 bases separating them. Germline V gene sequence: CDR1 LNHDA, CDR2 SQIVND (reference sequence). The CDR3 sequence is 15 residues long. In DNA form, the CDR3 reads TGTGCCAGTAGTCTCGGGGGGACATCCATCCTCGAGCAGTACTTC. As protein: CASSLGGTSILEQYF.

V is TRBV28 and J is TRBJ2-4; 7 bases map to TRBD2. Trimming cost V 3 bases and J 1 base; bases outside gene matches: 0. Germline V lookup: CDR1 MDHEN, CDR2 SYDVKM. The length of the CDR3 is 14 residues. DNA for the CDR3: TGTGCCAGCAGTTTGGGGGGGGCCAAAAACATTCAGTACTTC. As protein: CASSLGGAKNIQYF.

A single count supports this clone. The chain employs TRBV6-1 and TRBJ1-1; tentatively, D is TRBD1 (5 bases). Germline values: CDR1 MNHNS, CDR2 SASEGT. Deletions cut 4 bases from V and 0 bases from J, with 18 bases between. CDR3 length: 17 residues. The CDR3: CASSGTGTGRLNTEAFF. The CDR3 DNA is TGTGCCAGCAGTGGTACCGGGACTGGGAGGTTGAACACTGAAGCTTTCTTT.

The gene calls are TRBV7-3 and TRBJ2-7, with a weak D call TRBD1 (5 bases). Deletions cut 2 bases from V and 2 bases from J, with 13 bases between. The length of the CDR3 is 15 residues. The germline V gene has CDR1 SGHTA and CDR2 FQGTGA. This chain's CDR3 is CASSLFQVGPYEQYF. DNA of the CDR3: TGTGCCAGCAGCTTATTCCAGGTGGGGCCCTACGAGCAGTACTTC.

In DNA, the CDR3 is TGTGCCAGCAACAAACAGGGTACGGGGGAGCAGTACTTC. Its translation: CASNKQGTGEQYF. The chain recombines TRBV6-5 with TRBJ2-7; a possible D gene is TRBD1 (6 bases). The CDR3 covers 13 residues. The V gene lost 7 bases and the J gene lost 7 bases, with 17 bases spanning the gap. The germline CDR1 and CDR2 sequences are MNHEY and SVGAGI.

The gene calls are TRBV5-1 and TRBJ2-7; 10 bases align to TRBD2. The CDR3 sequence is 17 residues long. The junction had 7 bases not matched to a gene; V was cut back by 0 bases and J by 1 base. Germline V lookup: CDR1 SGHRS, CDR2 YFSETQ. For the CDR3, the DNA is TGCGCCAGCAGCTTGGGGGGGGCTAGCGGGAGTTCCTACGAGCAGTACTTC. Translation: CASSLGGASGSSYEQYF.

This clone was seen a few times. This sequence joins TRBV6-1 and TRBJ2-7; tentatively, D is TRBD1 (5 bases). The CDR3 is 13 residues long. The ends were cut back, 4 bases at V and 2 bases at J, with 9 bases in the middle. Germline lookup yields CDR1 MNHNS and CDR2 SASEGT. CDR3 amino acids: CASSAQGTYEQYF. The CDR3 nucleotides are TGTGCCAGCAGTGCCCAGGGAACCTACGAGCAGTACTTC.

The rearrangement links TRBV5-4 to TRBJ2-5; a possible D gene is TRBD2 (6 bases). The CDR3 has 15 amino acids. Germline CDR1 reads SGHNT; CDR2 reads YYREEE (reference sequence). V lost 0 bases to trimming and J lost 7 bases, with 16 bases between them. CDR3 sequence: CASSLAGRDSGTQYF. The CDR3 DNA reads as TGTGCCAGCAGCTTGGCCGGGCGGGACTCTGGGACCCAGTACTTC.

The gene calls are TRBV11-3 and TRBJ2-1, with 7 bases aligning to TRBD2. Germline V gene lookup returns CDR1 SGHNT and CDR2 YENEEA. The junction had 13 bases not matched to a gene; V was cut back by 5 bases and J by 6 bases. This CDR3 contains 16 residues. This CDR3 reads CASSKREGRISNEQFF. The CDR3 DNA reads as TGTGCCAGCAGCAAGAGGGAGGGCCGGATCAGCAATGAGCAGTTCTTC.

The V and J genes are TRBV5-1 and TRBJ1-1, with TRBD1 matching over 8 bases. This CDR3 is built from 14 residues. Trimming removed 6 bases from V and 1 base from J; junction bases left unmatched: 5. CDR1 is SGHRS, CDR2 YFSETQ, per germline. The CDR3 DNA sequence: TGCGCCAGCATCATCGACAGGGGGAACACTGAAGCTTTCTTT. Protein product: CASIIDRGNTEAFF.

The chain carries TRBV27 and TRBJ2-7; 8 bases fit TRBD2. After removal of 0 bases from V and 0 bases from J, the junction contained 7 bases not matched to a gene. Germline V lookup: CDR1 MNHEY, CDR2 SMNVEV (reference sequence). CDR3 length: 17 amino acids. The DNA of the CDR3 is TGTGCCAGCAGTTTATCGAGAGTAGCGGGACTCTCCTACGAGCAGTACTTC. Translated, it gives CASSLSRVAGLSYEQYF.

This sequence joins TRBV5-4 and TRBJ1-4, with 7 bases matching TRBD1. CDR3 length: 15 residues. With 4 bases clipped from V and 2 bases from J, the junction kept 5 bases outside the gene matches. The germline CDR1 and CDR2 sequences are SGHNT and YYREEE (reference sequence). The CDR3 region is CASSTPGQTNEKLFF. CDR3 DNA: TGTGCCAGCAGCACCCCGGGACAGACTAATGAAAAACTGTTTTTT. Full variable domain (rest looked up from reference TRBV5-4 and TRBJ1-4): ETGVTQSPTHLIKTRGQQVTLRCSSQSGHNTVSWYQQALGQGPQFIFQYYREEENGRGNFPPRFSGLQFPNYSSELNVNALELDDSALYLCASSTPGQTNEKLFFGSGTQLSVL.

The chain recombines TRBV15 with TRBJ2-1; D gene uncertain. This CDR3 is 12 amino acids long. The V end lost 1 base, the J end lost 7 bases, and 5 bases lay between the germline ends. Germline lookup yields CDR1 LNHNV and CDR2 YYDKDF (reference sequence). The CDR3 sequence: CATSRARNEQFF. The CDR3 DNA is TGTGCCACCAGCAGAGCCAGGAATGAGCAGTTCTTC.

V usage is TRBV2 and J usage is TRBJ2-2; D possibly corresponds to TRBD1 (6 bases). V was pared by 7 bases and J by 4 bases, with 13 bases between. The CDR3 is 14 amino acids. The germline gives CDR1 SNHLY, CDR2 FYNNEI. Here the CDR3 DNA reads TGTGCCAGCACGGCAGGGGTCATCACCGGGGAGCTGTTTTTT. This gives the protein CASTAGVITGELFF.

The rearrangement uses TRBV19 and TRBJ2-7; 9 positions match TRBD1. The CDR3 has 15 amino acids. V lost 4 bases and J lost 3; bases outside the gene matches: 7. CDR1 and CDR2 (germline): LNHDA, SQIVND (reference sequence). The CDR3 DNA reads as TGTGCCAGTAGTACAACACAGGGGGCCGTCTACGAGCAGTACTTC. It encodes CASSTTQGAVYEQYF.

There are a few counts of this clone. This rearrangement joins TRBV5-1 to TRBJ2-2; a possible D gene is TRBD2 (5 bases). V was trimmed by 0 bases and J by 8 bases, leaving 8 bases between them. Germline assignment: CDR1 SGHRS and CDR2 YFSETQ. The CDR3 totals 13 residues. CDR3 sequence (DNA): TGCGCCAGCAGCTTGGAGCTAGCTGGGGAGCTGTTTTTT. Translation gives CASSLELAGELFF.

V is TRBV5-1 and J is TRBJ2-1; 9 bases fit TRBD1. The length of the CDR3 is 15 residues. CDR1 and CDR2 from the germline V gene are SGHRS and YFSETQ. The junction had 3 bases not matched to a gene; V was cut back by 0 bases and J by 5 bases. The CDR3 protein is CASSLETGGDNEQFF. In nucleotides, the CDR3 is TGCGCCAGCAGCTTGGAGACAGGGGGGGACAATGAGCAGTTCTTC.

The chain links TRBV30 to TRBJ2-2; 12 bases line up with TRBD1. The CDR3 runs 16 residues. Per the germline V gene, CDR1 is GTSNPN and CDR2 is SVGIG (reference sequence). Unmatched junction bases numbered 11, after V lost 8 bases and J lost 4 bases. The CDR3 bases are TGTGCCGCTAAACCGGGACAGGGGGCCCTCACCGGGGAGCTGTTTTTT. This encodes CAAKPGQGALTGELFF.

J is TRBJ2-1 and V is TRBV13; D not certain. Germline V lookup: CDR1 PRHDT, CDR2 FYEKMQ (reference sequence). The CDR3 has 15 residues. V lost 2 bases, J lost 0 bases, and 8 bases lay in between. The CDR3: CASSLNPSSYNEQFF. The CDR3 DNA reads as TGTGCCAGCAGCTTAAATCCGAGCTCCTACAATGAGCAGTTCTTC.

V and J are TRBV30 and TRBJ2-7, with 12 bases that match TRBD1. The ends lost 1 base at V and 1 base at J; junction bases unmatched: 2. Germline lookup yields CDR1 GTSNPN and CDR2 SVGIG (reference sequence). The CDR3 sequence is 15 residues long. The CDR3 DNA reads TGTGCCTGGAGTGGGGACAGGGGGCCTTCCTACGAGCAGTACTTC. As protein: CAWSGDRGPSYEQYF.

The V call is TRBV5-1, the J call TRBJ1-1, with D unresolved. Germline loops: CDR1 SGHRS, CDR2 YFSETQ. CDR3 length: 12 amino acids. Trimming stripped 0 bases from V and 11 bases from J, with 11 bases between. As DNA, the CDR3 is TGCGCCAGCAGCTTGGGGGGAGTGGGGGCTTTCTTT. It yields the protein CASSLGGVGAFF.

This clone was observed a few times. This sequence joins TRBV27 and TRBJ1-1, with a possible D match to TRBD1 (5 bases). The ends were cut back, 0 bases at V and 8 bases at J, with 10 bases in the middle. The CDR3 runs to 13 residues. Per germline, CDR1 MNHEY and CDR2 SMNVEV (reference sequence). CDR3 sequence (DNA): TGTGCCAGCAGTTTATCGTCTGGGGCCGAAGCTTTCTTT. It specifies CASSLSSGAEAFF.

The genes are TRBV9 and TRBJ1-1, with a possible D match to TRBD1 (6 bases). This CDR3 contains 13 residues. Germline lookup yields CDR1 SGDLS and CDR2 YYNGEE. V was shortened by 4 bases and J by 7 bases, with 14 bases between the two germline ends. The CDR3 loop is CASSRGEWNEAFF. The CDR3 DNA reads TGTGCCAGCAGCAGGGGGGAGTGGAATGAAGCTTTCTTT.

This chain connects TRBV30 to TRBJ2-6, with a possible D match to TRBD1 (7 bases). CDR3 size: 16 residues. CDR1 GTSNPN and CDR2 SVGIG come from the germline V gene (reference sequence). V was shortened by 7 bases and J by 0 bases, with 16 bases between the two germline ends. This CDR3 is CASGGTAPSGANVLTF. For the CDR3, the DNA is TGTGCCTCAGGGGGGACAGCCCCCTCTGGGGCCAACGTCCTGACTTTC. The variable domain in full, completed from reference TRBV30 and TRBJ2-6, reads SQTIHQWPATLVQPVGSPLSLECTVEGTSNPNLYWYRQAAGRGLQLLFYSVGIGQISSEVPQNLSASRPQDRQFILSSKKLLLSDSGFYLCASGGTAPSGANVLTFGAGSRLTVL.

CDR3: CASSLAGSLAGYTGELFF. The CDR3 coding sequence is TGCGCCAGCAGCTTGGCCGGTTCCTTAGCTGGATACACCGGGGAGCTGTTTTTT. The V gene is TRBV5-1, the J gene TRBJ2-2; no clear D gene. The CDR3 has 18 amino acids. From germline, CDR1 is SGHRS and CDR2 YFSETQ. Deletions cut 0 bases from V and 3 bases from J, with 18 bases between. Together with reference TRBV5-1 and TRBJ2-2, the CDR3 gives the full variable domain: KAGVTQTPRYLIKTRGQQVTLSCSPISGHRSVSWYQQTPGQGLQFLFEYFSETQRNKGNFPGRFSGRQFSNSRSEMNVSTLELGDSALYLCASSLAGSLAGYTGELFFGEGSRLTVL.

This clone was counted a single time. V is TRBV28 and J is TRBJ1-5; 12 positions match TRBD1. Germline values: CDR1 MDHEN, CDR2 SYDVKM. The CDR3 is 18 amino acids. J gave up 2 bases and V 5 bases, and 10 bases lay outside the gene matches. The CDR3 DNA sequence: TGTGCCAGCAGTCGATGGGGACAGGGGGCTGGGCGCAATCAGCCCCAGCATTTT. Its protein is CASSRWGQGAGRNQPQHF.

For the CDR3, the DNA is TGTGCCAGTAGTATTCAAGCGGGAGGGCCGTTGGGCGAGCAGTACTTC. Translating it yields CASSIQAGGPLGEQYF. The gene calls are TRBV19 and TRBJ2-7; 10 bases align to TRBD2. Germline values: CDR1 LNHDA, CDR2 SQIVND (reference sequence). This CDR3 region has 16 residues. V was pared by 3 bases and J by 6 bases, with 11 bases of the junction left unmatched.

The V gene is TRBV5-6, the J gene TRBJ2-7; 11 bases are a match to TRBD2. Per germline, CDR1 SGHDT and CDR2 YYEEEE. Losses at the gene ends were 2 bases for V and 2 bases for J; bases not matched to a gene: 3. The CDR3 totals 15 residues. CDR3 sequence: CASSFRTSGPYEQYF. The CDR3 DNA reads as TGTGCCAGCAGCTTCCGGACTAGCGGGCCCTACGAGCAGTACTTC.

The chain couples TRBV7-6 to TRBJ1-1; D gene unclear. CDR1 and CDR2 from the germline V gene are SGHVS and FNYEAQ. V was shortened by 5 bases and J by 4 bases, with 11 bases between the two germline ends. This CDR3 region has 13 residues. This CDR3 reads CASSRRPGTEAFF. The CDR3 region has the DNA TGTGCCAGCAGCCGCCGGCCTGGCACTGAAGCTTTCTTT.